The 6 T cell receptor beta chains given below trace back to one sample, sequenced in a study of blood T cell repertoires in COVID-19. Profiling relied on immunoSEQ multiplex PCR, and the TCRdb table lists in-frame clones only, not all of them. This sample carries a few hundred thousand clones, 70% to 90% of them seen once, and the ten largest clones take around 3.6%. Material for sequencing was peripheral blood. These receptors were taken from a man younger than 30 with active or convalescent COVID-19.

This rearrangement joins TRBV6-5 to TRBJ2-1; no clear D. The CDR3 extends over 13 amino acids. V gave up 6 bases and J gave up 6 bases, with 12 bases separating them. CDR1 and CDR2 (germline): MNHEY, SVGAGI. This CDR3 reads CASSPEIFNEQFF. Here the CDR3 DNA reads TGTGCCAGCAGCCCCGAGATCTTCAATGAGCAGTTCTTC.

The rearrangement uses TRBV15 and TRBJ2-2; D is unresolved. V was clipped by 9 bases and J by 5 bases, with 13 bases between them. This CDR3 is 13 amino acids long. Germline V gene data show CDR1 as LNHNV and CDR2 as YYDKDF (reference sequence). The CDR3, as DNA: TGTGCCACGCGGAACCTTGAGACCGGGGAGCTGTTTTTT. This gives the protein CATRNLETGELFF.

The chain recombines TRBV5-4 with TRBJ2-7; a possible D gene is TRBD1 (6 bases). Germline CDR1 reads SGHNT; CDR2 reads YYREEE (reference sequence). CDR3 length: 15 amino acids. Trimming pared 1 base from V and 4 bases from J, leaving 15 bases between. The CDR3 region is CASSLRDTGFYEQYF. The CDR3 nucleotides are TGTGCCAGCAGCTTGCGGGACACGGGATTTTACGAGCAGTACTTC.

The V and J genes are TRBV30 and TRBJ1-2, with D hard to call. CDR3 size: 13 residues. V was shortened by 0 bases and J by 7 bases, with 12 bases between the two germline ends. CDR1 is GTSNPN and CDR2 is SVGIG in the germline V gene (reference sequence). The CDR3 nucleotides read TGTGCCTGGAGTGTAAATTTTTGGAGTGGCTACACCTTC. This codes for CAWSVNFWSGYTF. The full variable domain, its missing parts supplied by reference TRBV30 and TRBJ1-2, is SQTIHQWPATLVQPVGSPLSLECTVEGTSNPNLYWYRQAAGRGLQLLFYSVGIGQISSEVPQNLSASRPQDRQFILSSKKLLLSDSGFYLCAWSVNFWSGYTFGSGTRLTVV.

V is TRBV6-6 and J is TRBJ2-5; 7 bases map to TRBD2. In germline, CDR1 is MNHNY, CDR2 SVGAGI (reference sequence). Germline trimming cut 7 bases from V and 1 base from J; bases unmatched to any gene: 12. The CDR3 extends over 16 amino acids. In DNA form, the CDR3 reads TGTGCCAGCAACCACCCCCCCCAGCGGGGCCAAGAGACCCAGTACTTC. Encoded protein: CASNHPPQRGQETQYF.

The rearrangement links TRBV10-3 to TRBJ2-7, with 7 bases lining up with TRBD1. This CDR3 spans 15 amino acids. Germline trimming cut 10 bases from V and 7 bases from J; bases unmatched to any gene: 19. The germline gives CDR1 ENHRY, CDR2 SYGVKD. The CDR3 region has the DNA TGTGCCACTGGAACGACAGGGAATGAAGAAGATGAGCAGTACTTC. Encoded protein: CATGTTGNEEDEQYF.